A selection of T cell receptor beta chains follows, all from one sample in a study of blood T cell repertoires in COVID-19. Libraries were prepared by immunoSEQ multiplex PCR; TCRdb keeps only in-frame clonotypes and omits some of them. The sample holds a few hundred thousand clones; around four fifths are singletons and the top ten take approximately 1.1%. Sequencing input: peripheral blood. These receptors all come from a woman between 50 and 59 years old with acute or convalescent COVID-19. Both conserved end residues are part of each CDR3. D genes are given only for firm matches. Rows give clone size only sometimes, using once, few, many, or a class for an expanded clone.

j_call: TRBJ1-6; v_call: TRBV5-6; d_call: TRBD1; clone_size: NA; cdr3_nt: TGTGCCAGCAGCCATACCGGGACAGGCCATTCACCCCTCCACTTT; cdr3_aa: CASSHTGTGHSPLHF
j_call: TRBJ2-7; v_call: TRBV30; d_call: NA; clone_size: few; cdr3_nt: TGTGCCTGGACGGGAGCCTACGAGCAGTACTTC; cdr3_aa: CAWTGAYEQYF
j_call: TRBJ1-1; v_call: TRBV29-1; d_call: NA; clone_size: few; cdr3_nt: TGCAGCCTGGTAAGGGGGGGGTACACTGAAGCTTTCTTT; cdr3_aa: CSLVRGGYTEAFF
j_call: TRBJ1-1; v_call: TRBV14; d_call: NA; clone_size: NA; cdr3_nt: TGTGCCAGCAGCCAAGAAGGCCGGGGTGGGACTGAAGCTTTCTTT; cdr3_aa: CASSQEGRGGTEAFF
j_call: TRBJ2-1; v_call: TRBV6-4; d_call: TRBD2; clone_size: NA; cdr3_nt: TGTGCCAGCAGTGACACTAGCGGGGCCTACAATGAGCAGTTCTTC; cdr3_aa: CASSDTSGAYNEQFF
j_call: TRBJ2-6; v_call: TRBV9; d_call: NA; clone_size: NA; cdr3_nt: TGTGCCAGCAGCGTAGTAATGTCTGGGGCCAACGTCCTGACTTTC; cdr3_aa: CASSVVMSGANVLTF
j_call: TRBJ2-5; v_call: TRBV5-8; d_call: TRBD2; clone_size: NA; cdr3_nt: TGTGCCAGCAGCTACCGAGAGCGGGGCGAGACCCAGTACTTC; cdr3_aa: CASSYRERGETQYF
j_call: TRBJ1-6; v_call: TRBV10-3; d_call: TRBD1; clone_size: NA; cdr3_nt: TGTGCCATCAGTGAGTCGGCGGGACAGGGTGGTTCACCCCTCCACTTT; cdr3_aa: CAISESAGQGGSPLHF
j_call: TRBJ2-1; v_call: TRBV24-1; d_call: TRBD2; clone_size: NA; cdr3_nt: TGTGCCACCAGTGCTGAGCGGGGGAACTACTACAATGAGCAGTTCTTC; cdr3_aa: CATSAERGNYYNEQFF
j_call: TRBJ2-1; v_call: TRBV19; d_call: NA; clone_size: NA; cdr3_nt: TGTGCCAGTAGTATAGATGGGACTCACAATGAGCAGTTCTTC; cdr3_aa: CASSIDGTHNEQFF
j_call: TRBJ2-5; v_call: TRBV27; d_call: NA; clone_size: NA; cdr3_nt: TGTGCCAGCTGGGCCCCGGGCAGGGGTTCGATAGAGACCCAGTACTTC; cdr3_aa: CASWAPGRGSIETQYF
j_call: TRBJ2-2; v_call: TRBV29-1; d_call: TRBD2; clone_size: NA; cdr3_nt: TGCAGCGTTGCTGGCCTAGCGGGGGGCGCGAACACCGGGGAGCTGTTTTTT; cdr3_aa: CSVAGLAGGANTGELFF
j_call: TRBJ2-2; v_call: TRBV5-1; d_call: TRBD1; clone_size: NA; cdr3_nt: TGCGCCAGCAGTTCCATTCCGGGACAGGGCGGCACCGGGGAGCTGTTTTTT; cdr3_aa: CASSSIPGQGGTGELFF
j_call: TRBJ1-1; v_call: TRBV18; d_call: NA; clone_size: few; cdr3_nt: TGTGCCAGCTCGGGGGAGGTGAACACTGAAGCTTTCTTT; cdr3_aa: CASSGEVNTEAFF
j_call: TRBJ2-1; v_call: TRBV5-1; d_call: TRBD1; clone_size: NA; cdr3_nt: TGCGCCAGCAGCGCGGGACAGGGTGAGAATGAGCAGTTCTTC; cdr3_aa: CASSAGQGENEQFF
j_call: TRBJ2-1; v_call: TRBV11-2; d_call: TRBD2; clone_size: NA; cdr3_nt: TGTGCCAGCAGCTTAGGAGTAGCGGGAGTGAATGAGCAGTTCTTC; cdr3_aa: CASSLGVAGVNEQFF
j_call: TRBJ2-2; v_call: TRBV27; d_call: TRBD1; clone_size: NA; cdr3_nt: TGTGCCAGCAGTCCTAAAAACGACCCGGGGACAGGCACCGGGGAGCTGTTTTTT; cdr3_aa: CASSPKNDPGTGTGELFF
j_call: TRBJ2-6; v_call: TRBV18; d_call: NA; clone_size: NA; cdr3_nt: TGTGCCAGCTCCGAGTTCGCTGGGGCCAACGTCCTGACTTTC; cdr3_aa: CASSEFAGANVLTF
j_call: TRBJ2-1; v_call: TRBV7-9; d_call: NA; clone_size: few; cdr3_nt: TGTGCCAGCAGCTCCTCGGGTCCGTACAATGAGCAGTTCTTC; cdr3_aa: CASSSSGPYNEQFF
j_call: TRBJ1-2; v_call: TRBV10-3; d_call: TRBD1; clone_size: NA; cdr3_nt: TGTGCCATCAGTAAACAGGGGACGATGGATGACTATGGCTACACCTTC; cdr3_aa: CAISKQGTMDDYGYTF
j_call: TRBJ2-3; v_call: TRBV4-3; d_call: TRBD2; clone_size: NA; cdr3_nt: TGCGCCAGCAGCCAAGATCGGGGGGGAGACACAGATACGCAGTATTTT; cdr3_aa: CASSQDRGGDTDTQYF
j_call: TRBJ2-6; v_call: TRBV5-1; d_call: NA; clone_size: NA; cdr3_nt: TGCGCCAGCAGCTGGGGGACATCCGGGGCCAACGTCCTGACTTTC; cdr3_aa: CASSWGTSGANVLTF